This T cell receptor (beta chain) was identified in a study of vaccination effects on CD4 cells after COVID-19. Study-level background: Post-vaccine samples followed the second dose by a median of 72 days.

Method: immunoSEQ multiplex PCR; TCRdb's copy keeps in-frame clones and lacks some. The table lists 75,000 or so clones, under 85% of them singletons. Turning to this clone: Antigen: not known.

CD4+ T cells specific for antigen were expanded with viral peptide pools by the ViraFEST assay before sequencing. Subsequent to roughly 9 days of culture, CD4+ T cells were isolated. It was two doses of either the BNT162b2 or mRNA-1273 vaccine that participants received. Findings and caveats of the study: Vaccine-induced clones in healthy vaccinees cross-reacted with common cold coronaviruses in only 1 of 255 cases.

CDR1 and CDR2 from the germline V gene are SGHDT and YYEEEE. V lost 4 bases to trimming and J lost 4 bases; unmatched junction nucleotides: 4. CDR3 length equals 13 residues. Source: CD4+ T cells from PBMCs cultured with HCoV-OC43 spike peptides, taken after COVID-19 vaccination. Subset meaning: HCoV-OC43 spike overlapping peptide pool stimulation. The chain links TRBV5-6 to TRBJ1-1; 7 nucleotides agree with TRBD1. This sequence originates from a human donor who received a COVID-19 vaccine. CDR3 sequence: CASSTPGGTEAFF. CDR3 in DNA: TGTGCCAGCAGCACCCCAGGGGGCACTGAAGCTTTCTTT.